The 27 T cell receptor beta chains in this list originate from one sample, sequenced in a study of blood T cells in healthy people across ages. PCR was performed a second time for roughly 7 to 11 cycles using a sample-barcoded 5' primer and a J-beta primer mix. TCRdb recomputed calls from the 5' RACE reads with MiXCR, one row per CDR3 protein. The data contain over a million distinct CDR3 sequences, 40% to 55% of them singletons. Sequencing was performed on blood. Every receptor here comes from an older woman in good health.

This clonotype was recorded a few times. The chain combines TRBV7-3 with TRBJ2-1; 15 nucleotides line up with TRBD2. From germline, CDR1 is SGHTA and CDR2 FQGTGA. With 2 bases clipped from V and 1 base from J, the junction kept 6 bases outside the gene matches. The CDR3 spans 19 residues. The CDR3 DNA sequence: TGTGCCAGCAGCTTATTCGGACTAGCGGGAGGGTTGTCCTACAATGAGCAGTTCTTC. Translated: CASSLFGLAGGLSYNEQFF.

In its sample, this clonotype was seen many times. The rearrangement joins TRBV28 to TRBJ2-7; TRBD1 matches at 9 bases. The germline V gene encodes CDR1 MDHEN and CDR2 SYDVKM. The CDR3 totals 15 residues. The ends lost 4 bases at V and 2 bases at J; junction bases unmatched: 6. The chain's CDR3 is CASSSAGQGPYEQYF. The CDR3 nucleotides are TGTGCCAGCAGTTCCGCGGGACAGGGACCCTACGAGCAGTACTTC.

The rearrangement links TRBV6-4 to TRBJ2-5; D call uncertain. The CDR3 sequence is 12 residues long. V lost 5 bases, J lost 9 bases, and 13 bases lay in between. Per the germline V gene, CDR1 is MRHNA and CDR2 is SNTAGT. Here the CDR3 DNA reads TGTGCCAGCAGTCTAACGCCCGGGTCCCAGTACTTC. Its protein is CASSLTPGSQYF.

The chain couples TRBV29-1 to TRBJ2-5; weak D call: TRBD1 (6 bases). Germline V lookup: CDR1 SQVTM, CDR2 ANQGSEA. The V end lost 6 bases, the J end lost 1 base, and 9 bases lay between the germline ends. This CDR3 has 12 amino acids. This chain's CDR3 is CSVGDIQETQYF. The DNA for the CDR3 is TGCAGCGTGGGGGACATCCAAGAGACCCAGTACTTC.

The chain links TRBV12-3 or TRBV12-4 to TRBJ2-3, with TRBD2 matching 7 bases. The CDR3 contains 15 residues. V dropped 3 bases and J dropped 4; count of bases not matched to a gene: 7. CDR3 in amino acids: CASSFHQAGPDTQYF. DNA of the CDR3: TGTGCCAGCAGTTTCCACCAAGCGGGACCAGATACGCAGTATTTT.

This chain uses TRBV28 with TRBJ2-4, with a weak D call TRBD2 (6 bases). V lost 6 bases to trimming and J lost 0 bases, with 24 bases between them. The length of the CDR3 is 19 residues. Germline lookup yields CDR1 MDHEN and CDR2 SYDVKM. As DNA, the CDR3 is TGTGCCAGCAGCGTGGGGCCCCGACTAGGGATAGTAGCCAAAAACATTCAGTACTTC. Translation gives CASSVGPRLGIVAKNIQYF.

The chain is built from TRBV6-1 and TRBJ2-4; tentative D call: TRBD1 (6 bases). CDR1 and CDR2 from the germline V gene are MNHNS and SASEGT. This CDR3 is built from 13 residues. Deletions cut 7 bases from V and 13 bases from J, with 20 bases between. The CDR3 bases are TGTGCCAGCACGAAACAGGGCTTGGGGGAGCAGTACTTC. This codes for CASTKQGLGEQYF.

The genes are TRBV20-1 and TRBJ2-1; a weak D match, TRBD2 (5 bases). CDR3 length: 14 residues. Germline V CDR1 and CDR2: DFQATT, SNEGSKA (reference sequence). V was cut by 0 bases and J by 3 bases, with 9 bases left in between. CDR3 nucleotide sequence: TGCAGTGCTAGAGATCGACTATACTACAATGAGCAGTTCTTC. It translates to CSARDRLYYNEQFF.

This clonotype showed up just a few times. The chain combines TRBV7-9 with TRBJ2-3; D call uncertain. The ends were cut back, 4 bases at V and 2 bases at J, with 19 bases in the middle. The V gene's germline CDR1 is SEHNR and CDR2 FQNEAQ (reference sequence). CDR3 length: 17 amino acids. This chain's CDR3 is CASSSRNTDRVTDTQYF. As DNA, the CDR3 is TGTGCCAGCAGCTCACGAAACACCGATAGGGTCACAGATACGCAGTATTTT.

The chain uses TRBV6-6 and TRBJ2-1; 7 bases fit TRBD1. The CDR3 runs 12 residues. V was clipped by 6 bases and J by 8 bases; unmatched bases: 4. Germline CDR1 reads MNHNY; CDR2 reads SVGAGI (reference sequence). The CDR3 reads CASSDRDDEQFF. Written as DNA, the CDR3 is TGTGCCAGCAGCGACAGGGACGATGAGCAGTTCTTC.

In nucleotides, the CDR3 is TGTGCCAGCTCACCAAGGGGGGCCCACTATGGCTACACCTTC. Translated: CASSPRGAHYGYTF. The chain combines TRBV18 with TRBJ1-2; D is possibly TRBD1 (6 bases). This CDR3 is 14 amino acids long. Germline V gene sequence: CDR1 KGHSH, CDR2 LQKENI. V was trimmed by 2 bases and J by 3 bases, leaving 10 bases between them.

Concerning this clonotype itself: Compared with germline, one end of the junction differs, possibly owing to a read error. This chain connects TRBV7-9 to TRBJ2-7; the D is unclear. Germline-derived CDR1 and CDR2 are SEHNR and FQNEAQ (reference sequence). The CDR3 runs 15 residues. The CDR3 DNA is TGTGCCAGCAGCTTAATCGGAGTTAGTTCCTACAAGCAGTACTTC. Translated, it gives CASSLIGVSSYKQYF.

This clonotype was seen a single time. The chain carries TRBV27 and TRBJ2-5; D gene ambiguous. With the DNA end fitting TRBJ2-7 better, the J assignment may be wrong. The CDR3 covers 14 residues. The V gene's germline CDR1 is MNHEY and CDR2 SMNVEV (reference sequence). CDR3 sequence: CASSFAASTYEQYF. CDR3 coding DNA: TGTGCCAGCAGTTTCGCGGCTTCTACCTACGAGCAGTACTTC.

This chain uses TRBV3-1 with TRBJ2-3; D not certain. The CDR3 is 15 amino acids. From germline, CDR1 is LGHDT and CDR2 YNNKEL (reference sequence). V was shortened by 2 bases and J by 2 bases, with 11 bases between the two germline ends. The CDR3 nucleotides read TGTGCCAGCAGCCAAACCCGGCCTGTCACAGATACGCAGTATTTT. This gives the protein CASSQTRPVTDTQYF.

The chain links TRBV13 to TRBJ2-1; no firm D call. V was trimmed by 5 bases and J by 7 bases, leaving 12 bases between them. CDR3 length equals 13 residues. CDR1 is PRHDT, CDR2 FYEKMQ, per germline (reference sequence). DNA for the CDR3: TGTGCCAGCAGCGCCAATAGCATGAATGAGCAGTTCTTC. It codes for CASSANSMNEQFF.

This clonotype was counted only a few times. V usage is TRBV5-1 and J usage is TRBJ1-6; D not resolved. Trimming shortened V by 4 bases and J by 7 bases, and 18 bases separated the two germline ends. CDR1 and CDR2 from the germline V gene are SGHRS and YFSETQ. The CDR3 spans 16 residues. The CDR3 spells CASSLRAGRENSPLHF. The DNA for the CDR3 is TGCGCCAGCAGCCTGAGGGCAGGACGGGAAAATTCACCCCTCCACTTT.

Comment on this clonotype: A read error may account for a junction end that differs from germline. J is TRBJ2-1 and V is TRBV9; D is tentatively TRBD1 or TRBD2 (7 bases each). CDR1 and CDR2 from the germline V gene are SGDLS and YYNGEE. The CDR3 length is 16 residues. The DNA for the CDR3 is TGTGCCAGCAACGTAGGGGAGGGGGCGCTGACTAACGAGCAGTTCTTC. This gives the protein CASNVGEGALTNEQFF.

V and J are TRBV10-3 and TRBJ1-2; weak D call: TRBD1 (6 bases). V dropped 3 bases and J dropped 9 bases, with 11 bases sitting between them. The CDR3 contains 12 residues. Per germline, CDR1 ENHRY and CDR2 SYGVKD. The CDR3, as DNA: TGTGCCATCAGTGATCAAGGGGGTAGCTACACCTTC. Translating gives CAISDQGGSYTF.

This chain joins TRBV18 and TRBJ2-7; 7 bases align to TRBD1. V lost 5 bases, J lost 4 bases, and 11 bases stayed unmatched. Germline lookup yields CDR1 KGHSH and CDR2 LQKENI. The CDR3 runs to 15 residues. CDR3 loop: CASSSLGTVQYEQYF. The CDR3 DNA is TGTGCCAGCTCATCCCTCGGGACAGTACAATACGAGCAGTACTTC.

V is TRBV6-6 and J is TRBJ2-7; tentative D call: TRBD1 (6 bases). CDR1 is MNHNY and CDR2 is SVGAGI in the germline V gene (reference sequence). V lost 2 bases and J lost 6, with 11 bases in between. The CDR3 sequence is 13 residues long. This CDR3 is CASSYGARGEQYF. Written as DNA, the CDR3 is TGTGCCAGCAGTTACGGCGCCAGGGGCGAGCAGTACTTC.

This rearrangement joins TRBV10-1 to TRBJ2-7, with a tentative D call TRBD1 (9 bases). V lost 8 bases to trimming and J lost 1 base, with 15 bases between them. The length of the CDR3 is 14 residues. Germline V gene lookup returns CDR1 WNHNN and CDR2 SYGVQD (reference sequence). This CDR3 is CASAGGQGSYEQYF. DNA for the CDR3: TGCGCCAGCGCGGGGGGACAGGGATCCTACGAGCAGTACTTC.

This clonotype has only a few counts. The chain uses TRBV4-1 and TRBJ1-1; the D is unclear. Germline V gene lookup returns CDR1 MGHRA and CDR2 YSYEKL. CDR3 size: 19 residues. The ends were cut back, 0 bases at V and 2 bases at J, with 22 bases in the middle. Here the CDR3 reads CASSQDPEGGRMGNTEAFF. The CDR3 DNA sequence: TGCGCCAGCAGCCAAGATCCCGAAGGCGGGCGCATGGGAAACACTGAAGCTTTCTTT.

Comment on this clonotype: A much more abundant neighbour one base away suggests this may be a read error. The chain has TRBV6-2 or TRBV6-3 and TRBJ2-1; the D gene is possibly TRBD2 (6 bases). The closer fit of TRBJ2-7 to the DNA end suggests the J call may be wrong. This CDR3 spans 14 amino acids. In germline, CDR1 is MNHEY, CDR2 SVGEGT. Here the CDR3 DNA reads TGTGCCAGCAGTTACTCGGACTACTACAATGAGCAGTACTTC. Protein: CASSYSDYYNEQYF.

This chain joins TRBV27 and TRBJ1-4; 7 bases are shared with TRBD1. J was trimmed by 7 bases and V by 4 bases; bases with no gene match: 9. The CDR3 has 15 residues. Germline values: CDR1 MNHEY, CDR2 SMNVEV (reference sequence). The CDR3 nucleotides read TGTGCCAGCAGTTACCTTTGGACAGGCTTTGAAAAACTGTTTTTT. This sequence encodes CASSYLWTGFEKLFF. Using reference TRBV27 and TRBJ1-4 for the parts outside the CDR3, the full variable domain is EAQVTQNPRYLITVTGKKLTVTCSQNMNHEYMSWYRQDPGLGLRQIYYSMNVEVTDKGDVPEGYKVSRKEKRNFPLILESPSPNQTSLYFCASSYLWTGFEKLFFGSGTQLSVL.

The gene calls are TRBV25-1 and TRBJ1-1; tentative D call: TRBD1 (5 bases). CDR1 and CDR2 (germline): MGHDK, SYGVNS. This CDR3 is 12 amino acids long. V was pared by 3 bases and J by 12 bases, with 14 bases between. The CDR3 nucleotides are TGTGCCAGCAGTGACCTAGGGACTTACCCTTTCTTT. It specifies CASSDLGTYPFF. Full variable domain (missing parts from reference TRBV25-1 and TRBJ1-1): EADIYQTPRYLVIGTGKKITLECSQTMGHDKMYWYQQDPGMELHLIHYSYGVNSTEKGDLSSESTVSRIRTEHFPLTLESARPSHTSQYLCASSDLGTYPFFGQGTRLTVV.

This clonotype was detected ten times or more. The chain combines TRBV5-1 with TRBJ2-7, with D perhaps matching TRBD1 (6 bases). Germline V gene lookup returns CDR1 SGHRS and CDR2 YFSETQ. The CDR3 sequence is 13 residues long. With 4 bases removed from V and 4 bases from J, the gap between germline ends came to 12 bases. This CDR3 reads CASSADSFYEQYF. CDR3 bases: TGCGCCAGCAGCGCGGACAGCTTTTACGAGCAGTACTTC.

As regards this clonotype: A read error may explain this, as a much larger clone is one base away. This rearrangement joins TRBV11-2 to TRBJ2-7; 7 bases agree with TRBD1. This CDR3 has 14 residues. V lost 4 bases to trimming and J lost 0 bases; unmatched junction nucleotides: 3. Per the germline V gene, CDR1 is SGHAT and CDR2 is FQNNGV. The CDR3 is CASSSGQISYEQYF. CDR3 DNA: TGTGCCAGCAGCTCGGGACAGATCTCCTACGAGCAGTACTTC.